This T cell receptor beta chain was identified in a study of T cells in localized non-small cell lung cancer. Only in-frame clones appear in the TCRdb table, and some are missing; sequencing was by immunoSEQ multiplex PCR. The table lists about 52,000 clones, over 70% of them singletons. The CDR3 runs 14 residues. V lost 3 bases, J lost 2 bases, and 11 bases lay in between. The germline V gene has CDR1 SEHNR and CDR2 FQNEAQ (reference sequence). The TCR originated in a woman between 35 and 70 years old with stage II lung adenocarcinoma. This chain joins TRBV7-9 and TRBJ2-7; D gene uncertain. The starting material was PBMCs, obtained before any cancer treatment. As DNA, the CDR3 is TGTGCCAGCAGCTTTCCGGACGGTACCTACGAGCAGTACTTC. Residues: CASSFPDGTYEQYF.